The sequence of this TCR beta chain was determined in a study of human T cells and chemical hapten exposure (TCRdb year 2021). General notes on the study: For sensitization, 2% DPC in acetone was applied to a 2 cm by 2 cm area of upper inner arm skin. Most of the patients in the cohort were female, and the cohort covered alopecia areata with under or over 50% scalp involvement, alopecia totalis and alopecia universalis. The study tracked peripheral blood TCR repertoire changes in vivo during primary and secondary sensitization to the hapten diphenylcyclopropenone (DPC) in alopecia patients. Blood was sampled from patients pre-sensitization (week 0) and at 2, 6 and about 24 weeks after DPC sensitization. Libraries were pooled for sequencing, and per-sample TCR yields varied mainly because of small differences in library volumes within the pool. Patch testing was done on the upper back using Finn chambers containing 0.01% DPC, and results were scored after 6 days according to International Contact Dermatitis Research Group standards. Nearly 30 alopecia patients provided blood for TCR sequencing at one to four time points (pre-sensitization, 2, 6 and 24 weeks). Weekly therapeutic DPC doses were additionally applied to the scalp of patients throughout the roughly 23-week study period. The full study reports these points: Patch test score correlated positively with the number of PT1 expanded TCRs, reaching significance at thresholds 8, 16 and 32 but not at 4. No change with DPC sensitization was found in the number of TCRs above 1 in 1000 frequency, and no evidence of global repertoire structure alterations was found. After repeated subsampling, the strength of the expansion versus patch-test correlation and the threshold at which it became significant changed. All patients had alopecia, a presumed autoimmune disease, so their immune response might differ from that of healthy individuals. Expanded TCRs formed significantly more large CDR3 similarity clusters than pre-sensitization or healthy control sets, consistent with antigen-driven responses.

Libraries were constructed by RACE. Sequencing relied on a NextSeq 500. Library preparation attached unique molecular identifiers to individual cDNA molecules for quantitative, reproducible TCR counting. For every blood RNA sample, sequencing covered both the TCR alpha and TCR beta chains. Processing in the source paper ran as follows. A median of around 100,000 TCRs per sample was observed, with a range of about 20,000 to 700,000. The Decombinator software suite was used to annotate V, J and CDR3 in the TCR reads. For PS versus PT1 abundance plots, all samples were subsampled to the same number of TCRs (28,000). Expanded TCRs were defined as absent before sensitization and observed at least eight times at the 2-week time point. Through fastp at Q25 and MiXCR, TCRdb rebuilt clones from the public reads, retaining in-frame beta chains. Every distinct CDR3 protein forms one entry, paired with its most common genes and DNA. TCRdb's processing, not the study's, gives the V and J calls here. This sample comprises more than 55,000 distinct CDR3 sequences, about 9.4% of them detected only once. 3.3% of the sample comes from the top ten.

The sample's time point label is to be understood as: patch test 1, 2 weeks after DPC sensitization. The sample's treatment or condition, from its label and the paper: therapeutic diphenylcyclopropenone sensitization with weekly scalp DPC. Blood at each patch-test visit was drawn before the patch test was applied. Patients were eligible if aged 18 to 70, diagnosed with alopecia and judged suitable for DPC therapy, and pregnant patients were excluded. Total RNA was extracted from unfractionated whole blood collected in Tempus Blood RNA tubes. This clonotype has ten or more counts. It has no known antigen specificity. Per-nucleotide qualities are absent, and no much larger clonotype sits a single base away. V gives up 4 bases and J gives up 4 bases, and the segment between their germline ends measures 11 bases. CDR1 and CDR2, looked up from the germline V gene (reference sequence), are SEHNR and FQNEAQ. The CDR3 runs 14 amino acids, cysteine and phenylalanine included. Only CDR3 DNA remains: 42 bases, in frame from the first base.

The chain couples TRBV7-9 to TRBJ2-1; the D call could be TRBD1 or TRBD2, with each sharing 5 bases. Sequenced material: whole blood, taken in connection with sensitization to the hapten diphenylcyclopropenone (DPC). The receptor's source is a woman aged 40 to 50 with alopecia areata. Some clones in this sample may be carry-over from other donors' samples. This receptor has the CDR3 CASSSRGHYNEQFF. The nucleotide sequence is given as TGTGCCAGCAGCTCCCGGGGCCATTACAATGAGCAGTTCTTC.